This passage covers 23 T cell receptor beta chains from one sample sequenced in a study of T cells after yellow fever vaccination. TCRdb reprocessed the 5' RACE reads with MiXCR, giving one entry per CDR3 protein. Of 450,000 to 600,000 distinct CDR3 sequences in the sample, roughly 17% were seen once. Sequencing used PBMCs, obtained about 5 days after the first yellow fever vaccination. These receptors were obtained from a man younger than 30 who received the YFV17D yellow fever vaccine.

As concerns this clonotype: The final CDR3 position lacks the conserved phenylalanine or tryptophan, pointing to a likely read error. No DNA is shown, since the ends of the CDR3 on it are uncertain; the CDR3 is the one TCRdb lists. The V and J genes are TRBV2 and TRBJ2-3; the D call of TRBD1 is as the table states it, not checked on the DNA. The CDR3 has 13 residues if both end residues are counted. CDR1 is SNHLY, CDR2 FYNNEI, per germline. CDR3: CASSEFLGQGGVG.

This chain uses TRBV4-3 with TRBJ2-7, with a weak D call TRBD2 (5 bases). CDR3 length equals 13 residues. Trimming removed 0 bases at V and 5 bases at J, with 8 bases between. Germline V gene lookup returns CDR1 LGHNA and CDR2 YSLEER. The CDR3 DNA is TGCGCCAGCAGCCAAGATGAGGGCGACGAGCAGTACTTC. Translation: CASSQDEGDEQYF.

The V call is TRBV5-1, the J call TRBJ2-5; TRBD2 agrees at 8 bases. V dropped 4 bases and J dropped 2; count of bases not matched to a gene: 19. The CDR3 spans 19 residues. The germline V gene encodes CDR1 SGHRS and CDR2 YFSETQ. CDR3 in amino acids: CASSPGRSGGTPFQETQYF. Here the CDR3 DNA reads TGCGCCAGCAGCCCAGGGAGAAGCGGGGGAACCCCGTTTCAAGAGACCCAGTACTTC.

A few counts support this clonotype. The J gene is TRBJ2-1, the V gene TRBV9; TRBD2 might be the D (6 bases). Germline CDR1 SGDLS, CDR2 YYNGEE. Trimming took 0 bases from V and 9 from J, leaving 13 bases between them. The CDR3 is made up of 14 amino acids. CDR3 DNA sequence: TGTGCCAGCAGCGTAGTCTCGGGGGATGCTGAGCAGTTCTTC. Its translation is CASSVVSGDAEQFF.

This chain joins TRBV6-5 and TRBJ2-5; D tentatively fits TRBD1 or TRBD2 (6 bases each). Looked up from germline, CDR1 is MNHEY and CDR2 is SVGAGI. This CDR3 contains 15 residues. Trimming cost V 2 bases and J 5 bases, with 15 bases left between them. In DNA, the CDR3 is TGTGCCAGCAGTTACCGAGGGGGAGGTCGGGAGACCCAGTACTTC. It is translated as CASSYRGGGRETQYF.

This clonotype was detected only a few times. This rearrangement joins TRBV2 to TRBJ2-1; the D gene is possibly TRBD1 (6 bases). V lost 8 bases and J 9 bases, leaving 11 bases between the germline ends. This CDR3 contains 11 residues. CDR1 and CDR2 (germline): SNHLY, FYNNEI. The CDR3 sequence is CASSSDSEQFF. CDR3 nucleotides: TGTGCCAGCTCCTCGGACAGTGAGCAGTTCTTC.

This CDR3 reads CASSLSRGGDEQFF. In DNA, the CDR3 is TGTGCCAGCAGCTTAAGTAGAGGGGGGGATGAGCAGTTCTTC. The chain has TRBV5-5 and TRBJ2-1; TRBD2 is a possible D gene (7 bases). Germline V gene data show CDR1 as SGHKS and CDR2 as YYEKEE (reference sequence). The germline V and J ends were trimmed by 2 bases and 8 bases, with 14 bases remaining between them. The CDR3 runs to 14 residues.

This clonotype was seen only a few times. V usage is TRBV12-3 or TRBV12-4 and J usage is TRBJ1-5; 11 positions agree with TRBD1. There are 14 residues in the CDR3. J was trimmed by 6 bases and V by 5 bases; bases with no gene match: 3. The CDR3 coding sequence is TGTGCCAGCAGTATCGGGACAGGGGGTCAGCCCCAGCATTTT. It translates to CASSIGTGGQPQHF.

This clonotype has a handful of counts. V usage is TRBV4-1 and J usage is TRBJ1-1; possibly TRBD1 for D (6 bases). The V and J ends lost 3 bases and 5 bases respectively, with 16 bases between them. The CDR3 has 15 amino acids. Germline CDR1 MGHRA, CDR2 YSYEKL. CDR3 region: CASSHPSQGRTEAFF. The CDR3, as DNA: TGCGCCAGCAGCCACCCGAGTCAGGGGAGGACTGAAGCTTTCTTT.

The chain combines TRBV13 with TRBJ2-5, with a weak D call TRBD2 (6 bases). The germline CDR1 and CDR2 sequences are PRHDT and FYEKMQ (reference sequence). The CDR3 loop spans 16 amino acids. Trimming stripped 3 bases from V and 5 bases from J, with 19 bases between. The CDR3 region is CASSFPPQRVPETQYF. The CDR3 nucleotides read TGTGCCAGCAGCTTTCCTCCACAGCGGGTGCCGGAGACCCAGTACTTC.

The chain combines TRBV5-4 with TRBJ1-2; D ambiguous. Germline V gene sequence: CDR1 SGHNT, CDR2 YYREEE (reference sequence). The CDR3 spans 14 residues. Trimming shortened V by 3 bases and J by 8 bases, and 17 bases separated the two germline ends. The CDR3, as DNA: TGTGCCAGCAGCTCAACCCCCGGGGTCCTAGGCTACACCTTC. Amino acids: CASSSTPGVLGYTF.

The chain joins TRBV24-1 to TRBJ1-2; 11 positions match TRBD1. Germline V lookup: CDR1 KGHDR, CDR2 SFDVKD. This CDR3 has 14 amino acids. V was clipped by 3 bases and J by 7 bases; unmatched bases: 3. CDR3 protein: CATSDPGQGGGYTF. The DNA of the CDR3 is TGTGCCACCAGTGATCCGGGACAGGGGGGTGGCTACACCTTC.

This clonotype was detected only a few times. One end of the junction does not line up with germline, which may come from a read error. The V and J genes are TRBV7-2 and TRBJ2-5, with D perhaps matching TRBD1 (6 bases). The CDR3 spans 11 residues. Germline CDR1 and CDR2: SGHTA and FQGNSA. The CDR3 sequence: CASSLGAIPLF. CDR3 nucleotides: TGTGCCAGCAGCTTGGGGGCAATCCCTCTCTTC.

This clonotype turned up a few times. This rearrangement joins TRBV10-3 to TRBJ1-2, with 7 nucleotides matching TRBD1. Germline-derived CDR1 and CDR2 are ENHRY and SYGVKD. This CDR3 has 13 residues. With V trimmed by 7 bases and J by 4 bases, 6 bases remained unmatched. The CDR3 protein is CAIMAGGGYGYTF. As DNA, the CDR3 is TGTGCCATCATGGCAGGGGGGGGCTATGGCTACACCTTC.

CDR3 sequence (DNA): TGTGCCAGTGGACAGGGGGCCGAGCAGTACGTC. Amino acids: CASGQGAEQYV. V gene TRBV7-6 combines with J gene TRBJ2-7; the match to TRBD1 covers 11 bases. This CDR3 has 11 amino acids. V was clipped by 9 bases and J by 6 bases; unmatched bases: 1. Germline assignment: CDR1 SGHVS and CDR2 FNYEAQ.

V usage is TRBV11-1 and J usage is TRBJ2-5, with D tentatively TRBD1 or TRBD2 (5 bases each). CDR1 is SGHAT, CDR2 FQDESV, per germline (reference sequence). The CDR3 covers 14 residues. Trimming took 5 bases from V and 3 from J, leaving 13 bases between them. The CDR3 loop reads CASSTRDGEETQYF. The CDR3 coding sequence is TGTGCCAGCAGCACGAGGGACGGGGAAGAGACCCAGTACTTC.

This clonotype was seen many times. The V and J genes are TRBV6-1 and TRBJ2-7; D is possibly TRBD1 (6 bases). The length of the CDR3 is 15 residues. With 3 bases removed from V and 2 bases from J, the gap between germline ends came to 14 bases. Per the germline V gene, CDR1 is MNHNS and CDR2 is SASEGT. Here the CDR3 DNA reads TGTGCCAGCAGTGACCTGACAGGACAGCCCTACGAGCAGTACTTC. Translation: CASSDLTGQPYEQYF.

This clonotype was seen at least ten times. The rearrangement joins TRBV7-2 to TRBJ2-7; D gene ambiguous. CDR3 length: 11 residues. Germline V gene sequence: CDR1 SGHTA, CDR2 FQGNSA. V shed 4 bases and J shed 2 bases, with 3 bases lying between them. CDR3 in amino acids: CASSWAYEQYF. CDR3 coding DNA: TGTGCCAGCAGCTGGGCCTACGAGCAGTACTTC. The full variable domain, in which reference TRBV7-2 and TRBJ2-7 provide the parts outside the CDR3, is GAGVSQSPSNKVTEKGKDVELRCDPISGHTALYWYRQSLGQGLEFLIYFQGNSAPDKSGLPSDRFSAERTGGSVSTLTIQRTQQEDSAVYLCASSWAYEQYFGPGTRLTVT.

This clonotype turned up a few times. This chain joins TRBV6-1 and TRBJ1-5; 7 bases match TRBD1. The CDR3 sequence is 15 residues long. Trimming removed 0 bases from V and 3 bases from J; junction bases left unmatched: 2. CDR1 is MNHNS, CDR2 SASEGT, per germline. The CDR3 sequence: CASSEAGTANQPQHF. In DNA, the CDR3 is TGTGCCAGCAGTGAAGCGGGGACAGCCAATCAGCCCCAGCATTTT.

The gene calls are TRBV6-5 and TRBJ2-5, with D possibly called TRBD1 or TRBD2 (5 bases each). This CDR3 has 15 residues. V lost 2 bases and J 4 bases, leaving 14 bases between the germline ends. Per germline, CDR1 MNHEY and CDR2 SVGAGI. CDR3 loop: CASSYEGLVGETQYF. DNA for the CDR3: TGTGCCAGCAGTTACGAGGGGCTCGTTGGAGAGACCCAGTACTTC.

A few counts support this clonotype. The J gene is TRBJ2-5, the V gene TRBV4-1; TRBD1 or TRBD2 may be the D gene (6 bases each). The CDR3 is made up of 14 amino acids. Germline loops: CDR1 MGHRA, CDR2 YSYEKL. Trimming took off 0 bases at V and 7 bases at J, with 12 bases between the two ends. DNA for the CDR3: TGCGCCAGCAGCCAAGATCACGGGGGCCGGACCCAGTACTTC. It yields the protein CASSQDHGGRTQYF.

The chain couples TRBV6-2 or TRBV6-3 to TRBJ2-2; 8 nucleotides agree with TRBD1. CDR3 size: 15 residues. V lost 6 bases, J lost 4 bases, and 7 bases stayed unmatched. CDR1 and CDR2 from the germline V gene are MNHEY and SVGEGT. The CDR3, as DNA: TGTGCCAGCAGCATCAGGGGGCTTGGCACCGGGGAGCTGTTTTTT. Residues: CASSIRGLGTGELFF.

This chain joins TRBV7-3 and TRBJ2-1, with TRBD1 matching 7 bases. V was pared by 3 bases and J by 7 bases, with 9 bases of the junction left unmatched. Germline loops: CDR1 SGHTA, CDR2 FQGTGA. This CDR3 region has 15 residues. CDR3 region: CASSFSRGPGNEQFF. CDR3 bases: TGTGCCAGCAGCTTTTCAAGGGGGCCGGGGAATGAGCAGTTCTTC.